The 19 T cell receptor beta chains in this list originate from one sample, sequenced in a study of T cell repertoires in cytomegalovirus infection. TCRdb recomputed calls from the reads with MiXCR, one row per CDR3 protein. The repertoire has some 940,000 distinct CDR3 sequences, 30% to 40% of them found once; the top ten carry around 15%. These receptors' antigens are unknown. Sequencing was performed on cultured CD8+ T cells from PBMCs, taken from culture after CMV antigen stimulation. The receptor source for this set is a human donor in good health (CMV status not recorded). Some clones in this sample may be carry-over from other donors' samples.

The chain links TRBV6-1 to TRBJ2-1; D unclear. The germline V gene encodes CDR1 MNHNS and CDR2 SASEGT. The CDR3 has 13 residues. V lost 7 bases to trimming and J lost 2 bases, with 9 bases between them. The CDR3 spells CASNFRAYNEQFF. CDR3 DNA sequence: TGTGCCAGCAACTTCCGGGCCTACAATGAGCAGTTCTTC.

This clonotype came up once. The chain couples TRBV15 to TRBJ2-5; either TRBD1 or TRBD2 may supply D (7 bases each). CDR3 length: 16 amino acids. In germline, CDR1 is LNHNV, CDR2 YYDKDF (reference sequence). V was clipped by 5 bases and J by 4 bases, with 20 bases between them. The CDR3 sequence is CATSALFTGEGETQYF. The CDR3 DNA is TGTGCCACCAGCGCTCTATTTACAGGGGAGGGAGAGACCCAGTACTTC.

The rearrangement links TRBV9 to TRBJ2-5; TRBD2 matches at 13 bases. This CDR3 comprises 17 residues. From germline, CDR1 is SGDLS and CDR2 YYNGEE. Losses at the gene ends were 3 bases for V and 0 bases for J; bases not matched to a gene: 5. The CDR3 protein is CASSGEGLAGNQETQYF. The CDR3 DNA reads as TGTGCCAGCAGCGGGGAGGGACTAGCGGGGAACCAAGAGACCCAGTACTTC.

This CDR3 reads CASSLDRGDPYNEQFF. For the CDR3, the DNA is TGTGCCAGCAGCTTAGATCGGGGGGACCCCTACAATGAGCAGTTCTTC. V is TRBV11-2 and J is TRBJ2-1, with TRBD2 matching over 7 bases. Germline values: CDR1 SGHAT, CDR2 FQNNGV. This CDR3 has 16 residues. V was pared by 0 bases and J by 2 bases, with 4 bases of the junction left unmatched.

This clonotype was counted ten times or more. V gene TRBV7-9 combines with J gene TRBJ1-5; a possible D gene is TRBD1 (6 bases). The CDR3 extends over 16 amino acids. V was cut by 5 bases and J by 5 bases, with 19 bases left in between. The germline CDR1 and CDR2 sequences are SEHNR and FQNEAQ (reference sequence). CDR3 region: CASSPSWGAEDQPQHF. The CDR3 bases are TGTGCCAGCAGCCCGTCGTGGGGGGCTGAGGATCAGCCCCAGCATTTT.

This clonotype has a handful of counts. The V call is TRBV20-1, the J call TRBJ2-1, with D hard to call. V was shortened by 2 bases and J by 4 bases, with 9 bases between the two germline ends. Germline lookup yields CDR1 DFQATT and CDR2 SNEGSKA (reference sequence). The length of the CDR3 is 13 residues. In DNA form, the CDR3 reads TGCAGTGCTAGACTCCGGGTTTACAATGAGCAGTTCTTC. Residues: CSARLRVYNEQFF.

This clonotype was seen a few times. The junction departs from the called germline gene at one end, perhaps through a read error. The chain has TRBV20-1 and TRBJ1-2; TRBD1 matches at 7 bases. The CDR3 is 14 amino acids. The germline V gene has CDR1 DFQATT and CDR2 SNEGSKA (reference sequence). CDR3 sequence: CSARDRALALGYTF. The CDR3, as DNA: TGCAGTGCTCGAGACAGGGCGCTCGCGTTAGGCTACACCTTC.

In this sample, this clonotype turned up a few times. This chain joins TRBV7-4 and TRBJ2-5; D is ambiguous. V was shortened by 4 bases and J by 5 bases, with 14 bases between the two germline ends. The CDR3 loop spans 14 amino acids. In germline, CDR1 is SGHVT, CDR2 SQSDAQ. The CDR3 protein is CASSSPQQRETQYF. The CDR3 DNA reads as TGTGCCAGCAGCTCACCCCAACAGAGGGAGACCCAGTACTTC.

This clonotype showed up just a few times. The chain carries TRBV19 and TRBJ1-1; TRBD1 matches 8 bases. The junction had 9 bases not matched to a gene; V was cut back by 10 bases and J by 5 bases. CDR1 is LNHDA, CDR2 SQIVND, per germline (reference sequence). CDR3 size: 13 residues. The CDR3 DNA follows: TGTGCCACTTCGACAGGGGTCGAAACTGAAGCTTTCTTT. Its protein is CATSTGVETEAFF.

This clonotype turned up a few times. CDR3 region: CASSDRLHNEQFF. The CDR3 DNA sequence: TGTGCCAGCAGCGACAGGCTCCACAATGAGCAGTTCTTC. V is TRBV12-3 or TRBV12-4 and J is TRBJ2-1; a possible D gene is TRBD1 (6 bases). The length of the CDR3 is 13 residues. The V and J ends lost 6 bases and 5 bases respectively, with 11 bases between them.

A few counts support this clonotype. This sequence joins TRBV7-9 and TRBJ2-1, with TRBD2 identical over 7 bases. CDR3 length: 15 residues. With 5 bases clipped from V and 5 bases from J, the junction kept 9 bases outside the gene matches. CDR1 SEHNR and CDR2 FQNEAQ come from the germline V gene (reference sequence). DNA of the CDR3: TGTGCCAGCAGCCTTTCGGGACTACCGGACAATGAGCAGTTCTTC. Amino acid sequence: CASSLSGLPDNEQFF.

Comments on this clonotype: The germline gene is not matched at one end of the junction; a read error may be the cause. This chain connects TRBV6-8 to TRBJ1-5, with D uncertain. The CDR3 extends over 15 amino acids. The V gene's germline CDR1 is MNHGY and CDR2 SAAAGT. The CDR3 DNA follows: TGTGTCAGCAGCCAGGATCCATATAGCAATCAGCCCCAGCATTTT. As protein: CVSSQDPYSNQPQHF.

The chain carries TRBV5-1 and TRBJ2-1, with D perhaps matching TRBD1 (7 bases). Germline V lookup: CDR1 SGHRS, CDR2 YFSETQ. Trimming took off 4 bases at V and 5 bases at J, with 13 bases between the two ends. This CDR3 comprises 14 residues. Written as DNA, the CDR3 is TGCGCCAGCAGCCGGAGGGGGCGAGACAATGAGCAGTTCTTC. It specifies CASSRRGRDNEQFF. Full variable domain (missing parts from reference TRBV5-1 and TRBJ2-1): KAGVTQTPRYLIKTRGQQVTLSCSPISGHRSVSWYQQTPGQGLQFLFEYFSETQRNKGNFPGRFSGRQFSNSRSEMNVSTLELGDSALYLCASSRRGRDNEQFFGPGTRLTVL.

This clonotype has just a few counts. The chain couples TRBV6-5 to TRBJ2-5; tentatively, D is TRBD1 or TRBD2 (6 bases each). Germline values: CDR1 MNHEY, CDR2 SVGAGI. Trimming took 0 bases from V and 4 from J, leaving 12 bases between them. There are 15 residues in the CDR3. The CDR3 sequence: CASSYSPQGLETQYF. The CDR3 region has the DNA TGTGCCAGCAGTTACTCGCCACAGGGACTAGAGACCCAGTACTTC.

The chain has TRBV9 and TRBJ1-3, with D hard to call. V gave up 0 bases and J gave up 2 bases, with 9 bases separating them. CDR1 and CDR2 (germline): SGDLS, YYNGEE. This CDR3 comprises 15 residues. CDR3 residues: CASSVGDPPGNTIYF. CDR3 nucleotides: TGTGCCAGCAGCGTAGGGGATCCACCTGGAAACACCATATATTTT.

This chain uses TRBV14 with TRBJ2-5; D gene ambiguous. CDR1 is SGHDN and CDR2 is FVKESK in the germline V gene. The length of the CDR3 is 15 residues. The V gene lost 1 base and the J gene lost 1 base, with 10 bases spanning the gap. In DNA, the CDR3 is TGTGCCAGCAGCCAAGGTGAACAAGTCCAAGAGACCCAGTACTTC. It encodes CASSQGEQVQETQYF. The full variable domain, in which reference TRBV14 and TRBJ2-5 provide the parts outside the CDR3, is EAGVTQFPSHSVIEKGQTVTLRCDPISGHDNLYWYRRVMGKEIKFLLHFVKESKQDESGMPNNRFLAERTGGTYSTLKVQPAELEDSGVYFCASSQGEQVQETQYFGPGTRLLVL.

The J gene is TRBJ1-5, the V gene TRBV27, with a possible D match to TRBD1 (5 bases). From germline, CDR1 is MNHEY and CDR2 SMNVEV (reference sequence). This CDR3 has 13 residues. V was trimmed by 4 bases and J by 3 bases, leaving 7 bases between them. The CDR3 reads CASSSRDNQPQHF. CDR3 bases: TGTGCCAGCAGTTCCAGGGACAATCAGCCCCAGCATTTT.

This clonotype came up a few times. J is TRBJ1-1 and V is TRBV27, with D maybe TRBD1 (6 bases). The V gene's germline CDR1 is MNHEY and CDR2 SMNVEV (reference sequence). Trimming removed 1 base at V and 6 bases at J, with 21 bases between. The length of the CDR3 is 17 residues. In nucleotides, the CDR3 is TGTGCCAGCAGTTTATGGGGCACGGACAGTATGAGTTCTGAAGCTTTCTTT. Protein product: CASSLWGTDSMSSEAFF.

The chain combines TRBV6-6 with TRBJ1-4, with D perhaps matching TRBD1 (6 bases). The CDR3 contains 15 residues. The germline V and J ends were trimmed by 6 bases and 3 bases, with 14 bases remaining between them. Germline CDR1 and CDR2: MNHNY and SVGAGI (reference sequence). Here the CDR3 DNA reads TGTGCCAGCAGGCAACAGAACAGGGCTAATGAAAAACTGTTTTTT. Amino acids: CASRQQNRANEKLFF.